Listed here are 9 T cell receptor beta chains from one sample, sequenced in a study of cytotoxic CD8 clonotypes in ibrutinib-treated CLL. Assay used: immunoSEQ multiplex PCR; TCRdb lists only in-frame clones, some missing. Of just under 70,000 clones listed, 68% are singletons. The specimen was PBMCs, collected after 12 months of ibrutinib treatment. Every receptor here comes from a human donor with chronic lymphocytic leukemia.

This clone was observed once. This rearrangement joins TRBV6-5 to TRBJ1-1; TRBD1 might be the D (5 bases). Germline V CDR1 and CDR2: MNHEY, SVGAGI. This CDR3 region has 12 residues. Trimming left V 6 bases short and J 6 bases short, with 11 bases between. The CDR3 here is CASSHGGAEAFF. In DNA, the CDR3 is TGTGCCAGCAGCCACGGGGGAGCTGAAGCTTTCTTT.

The CDR3 protein is CASSQGPSGGAGNYGYTF. Here the CDR3 DNA reads TGCGCCAGCAGCCAAGGACCCTCAGGGGGCGCGGGGAACTATGGCTACACCTTC. The chain uses TRBV4-3 and TRBJ1-2, with 8 bases matching TRBD1. Trimming removed 1 base from V and 2 bases from J; junction bases left unmatched: 12. Germline assignment: CDR1 LGHNA and CDR2 YSLEER. This CDR3 is built from 18 residues.

The chain recombines TRBV2 with TRBJ2-3, with no clear D. Germline-derived CDR1 and CDR2 are SNHLY and FYNNEI. Trimming took 1 base from V and 3 from J, leaving 2 bases between them. The CDR3 is 12 residues long. The CDR3 reads CASSEGTDTQYF. The CDR3 DNA sequence: TGTGCCAGCAGTGAAGGGACAGATACGCAGTATTTT.

This clone is a singleton in its sample. The rearrangement links TRBV7-6 to TRBJ1-2; perhaps TRBD1 as D (5 bases). Germline CDR1 is SGHVS and CDR2 is FNYEAQ. Trimming removed 2 bases from V and 7 bases from J, with 11 bases in between. The CDR3 spans 13 residues. The CDR3 DNA sequence: TGTGCCAGCAGCTTACCCGGGGGAGTTGGCTACACCTTC. Translation: CASSLPGGVGYTF.

The V gene is TRBV19, the J gene TRBJ2-1; a possible D gene is TRBD1 (5 bases). The CDR3 runs to 12 residues. CDR1 and CDR2 from the germline V gene are LNHDA and SQIVND (reference sequence). V was pared by 4 bases and J by 14 bases, with 15 bases between. This chain's CDR3 is CASSTALQVKFF. For the CDR3, the DNA is TGTGCCAGTAGTACCGCCCTACAGGTTAAGTTCTTC.

This clone showed up just a few times. V usage is TRBV5-4 and J usage is TRBJ1-2; D is uncertain. CDR1 and CDR2 from the germline V gene are SGHNT and YYREEE (reference sequence). The length of the CDR3 is 14 residues. The germline V and J ends were trimmed by 4 bases and 10 bases, with 20 bases remaining between them. CDR3 sequence: CASSLPQRNDDYTF. CDR3 in DNA: TGTGCCAGCAGCCTTCCACAGAGGAATGACGACTACACCTTC.

This clone was found once. The chain uses TRBV19 and TRBJ1-4, with 7 bases that match TRBD1. The length of the CDR3 is 15 residues. V was pared by 1 base and J by 7 bases, with 6 bases of the junction left unmatched. Germline CDR1 is LNHDA and CDR2 is SQIVND (reference sequence). CDR3 nucleotide sequence: TGTGCCAGTAGTATAGTTGCCAGGGGGAGTGAAAAACTGTTTTTT. It is translated as CASSIVARGSEKLFF.

V gene TRBV30 combines with J gene TRBJ1-6; D might be TRBD1 (6 bases). Germline CDR1 reads GTSNPN; CDR2 reads SVGIG (reference sequence). Trimming took off 0 bases at V and 3 bases at J, with 15 bases between the two ends. This CDR3 has 17 residues. The CDR3 nucleotides read TGTGCCTGGAGTGTAGTCGGCAGGGACAACTATAATTCACCCCTCCACTTT. It yields the protein CAWSVVGRDNYNSPLHF.

This chain uses TRBV4-3 with TRBJ1-6; D is perhaps TRBD1 (5 bases). CDR1 is LGHNA, CDR2 YSLEER, per germline. The CDR3 extends over 18 amino acids. Trimming cost V 0 bases and J 0 bases, with 12 bases left between them. The CDR3 spells CASSQDQGRGSYNSPLHF. CDR3 sequence (DNA): TGCGCCAGCAGCCAAGATCAAGGAAGGGGCTCCTATAATTCACCCCTCCACTTT.